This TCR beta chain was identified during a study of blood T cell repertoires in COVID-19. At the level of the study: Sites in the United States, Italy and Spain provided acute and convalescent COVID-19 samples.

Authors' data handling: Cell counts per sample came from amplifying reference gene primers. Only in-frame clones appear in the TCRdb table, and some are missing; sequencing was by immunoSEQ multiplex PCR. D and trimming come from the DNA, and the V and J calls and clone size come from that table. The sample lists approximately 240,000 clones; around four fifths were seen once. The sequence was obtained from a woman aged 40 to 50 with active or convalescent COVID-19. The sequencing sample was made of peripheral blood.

This CDR3 is CASSWGPMEPQHF. The CDR3 bases are TGTGCCAGCAGCTGGGGCCCGATGGAGCCCCAGCATTTT. This sequence joins TRBV7-3 and TRBJ1-5; D possibly corresponds to TRBD1 (5 bases). CDR1 is SGHTA and CDR2 is FQGTGA in the germline V gene. Trimming pared 4 bases from V and 8 bases from J, leaving 12 bases between. The CDR3 is 13 amino acids.